This T cell receptor beta chain was identified in a study of T cells in Graves' hyperthyroidism and ophthalmopathy. This clonotype was found many times. From RNA transcripts, TCR beta CDR3 regions were amplified. HTBI primers drove first-round RT-PCR of the TCR CDR3. TCRdb re-derived calls from the multiplex PCR reads in MiXCR, one entry per CDR3 protein. The sample includes some 350,000 distinct CDR3 sequences, about 25% of them seen just once. With 1 base removed from V and 2 bases from J, the gap between germline ends came to 12 bases. The CDR3 runs to 15 residues. Germline CDR1 is LGHDT and CDR2 is YNNKEL (reference sequence).

This sequence originates from a middle-aged man with Graves' hyperthyroidism. Sequencing was done on a sample of blood. This chain joins TRBV3-1 and TRBJ2-7; D is tentatively TRBD1 or TRBD2 (5 bases each). CDR3 nucleotides: TGTGCCAGCAGCCAAGTTCCGGGACGCACCTACGAGCAGTACTTC. Translated: CASSQVPGRTYEQYF.